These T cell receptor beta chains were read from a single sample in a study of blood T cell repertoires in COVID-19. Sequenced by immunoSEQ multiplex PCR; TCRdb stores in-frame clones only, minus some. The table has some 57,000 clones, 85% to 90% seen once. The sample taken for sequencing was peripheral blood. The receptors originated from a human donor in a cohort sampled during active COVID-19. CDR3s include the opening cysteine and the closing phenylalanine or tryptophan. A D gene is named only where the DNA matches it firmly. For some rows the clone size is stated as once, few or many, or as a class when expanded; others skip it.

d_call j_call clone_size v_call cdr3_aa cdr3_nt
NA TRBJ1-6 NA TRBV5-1 CASSLGTADSPLHF TGCGCCAGCAGCTTGGGGACAGCGGATTCACCCCTCCACTTT
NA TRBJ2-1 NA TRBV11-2 CASSLDRSRDGPYNEQFF TGTGCCAGCAGCTTAGATAGGTCACGGGATGGCCCCTACAATGAGCAGTTCTTC
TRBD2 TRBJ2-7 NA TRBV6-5 CASSFRTSGRGEQYF TGTGCCAGCAGTTTTCGGACTAGCGGGAGGGGCGAGCAGTACTTC
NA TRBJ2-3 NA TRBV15 CATTHGTLFTDTQYF TGTGCCACCACTCACGGGACACTATTCACAGATACGCAGTATTTT
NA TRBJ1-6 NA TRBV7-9 CASSGSAIETGKSPLHF TGTGCCAGCAGCGGGTCTGCGATCGAAACAGGAAAATCACCCCTCCACTTT
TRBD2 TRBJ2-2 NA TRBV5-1 CASSLRGLAGGHTGELFF TGCGCCAGCAGCTTAAGAGGCCTAGCGGGAGGGCATACCGGGGAGCTGTTTTTT
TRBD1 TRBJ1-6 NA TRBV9 CASSVDGRGNSPLHF TGTGCCAGCAGCGTAGACGGCAGGGGGAATTCACCCCTCCACTTT
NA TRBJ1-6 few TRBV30 CAWSYWGGSSYNSPLHF TGTGCCTGGAGTTATTGGGGGGGAAGCTCCTATAATTCACCCCTCCACTTT
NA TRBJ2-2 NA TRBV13 CASSRARRNTGELFF TGTGCCAGCAGCCGAGCGAGGAGGAACACCGGGGAGCTGTTTTTT
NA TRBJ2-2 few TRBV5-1 CASSFTGGSQTGELFF TGCGCCAGCAGCTTCACGGGGGGCTCACAAACCGGGGAGCTGTTTTTT
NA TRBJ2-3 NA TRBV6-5 CASSYSGVTDTQYF TGTGCCAGCAGTTATTCGGGAGTCACAGATACGCAGTATTTT
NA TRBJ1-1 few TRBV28 CASSFQGKTEAFF TGTGCCAGCAGTTTCCAGGGGAAAACTGAAGCTTTCTTT
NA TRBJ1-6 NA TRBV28 CASSTHGGAGGSPLHF TGTGCCAGCAGTACTCACGGCGGGGCCGGGGGTTCACCCCTCCACTTT
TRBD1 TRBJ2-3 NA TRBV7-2 CASSLNVQGAVGDTQYF TGTGCCAGCAGCTTAAACGTCCAGGGGGCGGTAGGAGATACGCAGTATTTT
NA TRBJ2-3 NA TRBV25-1 CASSELGRERTDTQYF TGTGCCAGCAGTGAATTGGGTCGGGAGCGCACAGATACGCAGTATTTT
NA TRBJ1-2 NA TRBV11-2 CASSRGSFYGYTF TGTGCCAGCAGCCGCGGGTCTTTCTATGGCTACACCTTC
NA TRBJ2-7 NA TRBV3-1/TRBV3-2 CASSQVWTGAYEQYF TGTGCCAGCAGCCAGGTTTGGACGGGGGCCTACGAGCAGTACTTC
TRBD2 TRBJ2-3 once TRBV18 CASSSSGSITDTQYF TGTGCCAGCTCCAGTAGCGGGTCGATCACAGATACGCAGTATTTT
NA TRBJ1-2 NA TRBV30 CAWSGGGSNYGYTF TGTGCCTGGAGTGGAGGGGGAAGTAACTATGGCTACACCTTC
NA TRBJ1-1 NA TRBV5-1 CASSLQDGSTEAFF TGCGCCAGCAGCTTACAGGACGGGTCCACTGAAGCTTTCTTT
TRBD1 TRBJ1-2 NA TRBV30 CAWSRGRGEDGYTF TGTGCCTGGAGTCGCGGCAGGGGGGAGGATGGCTACACCTTC
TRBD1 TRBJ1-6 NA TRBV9 CASSPQGAPLHF TGTGCCAGCAGCCCCCAGGGGGCACCCCTCCACTTT
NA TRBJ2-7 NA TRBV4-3 CASSRGPDSYEQYF TGCGCCAGCAGCCGGGGCCCCGACTCCTACGAGCAGTACTTC
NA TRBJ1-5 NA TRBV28 CASSLVLRAGQTPSNQPQHF TGTGCCAGCAGTTTAGTGTTGAGGGCAGGTCAAACACCGAGCAATCAGCCCCAGCATTTT
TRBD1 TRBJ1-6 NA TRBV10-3 CAISVQGADNSPLHF TGTGCCATCAGTGTACAGGGGGCAGATAATTCACCCCTCCACTTT
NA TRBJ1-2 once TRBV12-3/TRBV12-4 CASSTQEFHGYTF TGTGCCAGCAGTACACAGGAGTTTCATGGCTACACCTTC
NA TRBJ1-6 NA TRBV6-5 CASSYSQGRSPLHF TGTGCCAGCAGTTATTCCCAGGGTCGTTCACCCCTCCACTTT
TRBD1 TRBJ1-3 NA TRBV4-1 CASSHPIRDSGNTIYF TGCGCCAGCAGCCACCCTATCAGGGACAGTGGAAACACCATATATTTT
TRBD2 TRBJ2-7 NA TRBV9 CASSPTSGSSVEQYF TGTGCCAGCAGTCCTACTAGCGGGAGCTCCGTCGAGCAGTACTTC
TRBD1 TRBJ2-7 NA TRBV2 CASRGQVLTYEQYF TGTGCCAGCAGGGGACAGGTCCTTACCTACGAGCAGTACTTC
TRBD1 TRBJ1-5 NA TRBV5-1 CASSLSGTGDNQPQHF TGCGCCAGCAGCTTGTCTGGGACAGGGGACAATCAGCCCCAGCATTTT
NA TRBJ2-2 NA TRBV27 CASSSLAQMVTGELFF TGTGCCAGCAGTAGCTTAGCGCAGATGGTCACCGGGGAGCTGTTTTTT
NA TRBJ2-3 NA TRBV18 CASSRGQGLITDTQYF TGTGCCAGCTCACGCGGCCAGGGGCTTATCACAGATACGCAGTATTTT
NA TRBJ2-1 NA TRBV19 CASSIVAPSSYNEQFF TGTGCCAGTAGTATTGTCGCGCCGAGCTCCTACAATGAGCAGTTCTTC
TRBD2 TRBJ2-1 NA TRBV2 CASNSGTSGAEQFF TGTGCCAGCAACTCCGGGACTAGCGGGGCTGAGCAGTTCTTC
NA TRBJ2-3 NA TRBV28 CASNREPLVDTQYF TGTGCCAGCAACAGGGAGCCCCTAGTAGATACGCAGTATTTT
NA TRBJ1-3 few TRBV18 CASSPRQTRSKYGNTIYF TGTGCCAGCTCACCCCGACAGACCCGATCGAAGTATGGAAACACCATATATTTT
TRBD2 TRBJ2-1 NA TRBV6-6 CASSRGGEQFF TGTGCCAGCAGCCGGGGGGGTGAGCAGTTCTTC